These 7 T cell receptor beta chains were all obtained from the same sample, sequenced in a study of T cell responses to AZD1222 COVID-19 vaccine. Sequencing used immunoSEQ multiplex PCR; TCRdb keeps in-frame clones, though not all of them. The sample lists 150,000 to 200,000 clones; about 90% were seen once. Sample: peripheral blood, taken 28 days after the second AZD1222 dose. These TCRs come from an adult who received the AZD1222 COVID-19 vaccine.

The chain uses TRBV5-4 and TRBJ2-7, with D unresolved. The CDR3 spans 14 residues. CDR1 and CDR2 (germline): SGHNT, YYREEE (reference sequence). V was clipped by 0 bases and J by 4 bases, with 11 bases between them. CDR3 in DNA: TGTGCCAGCAGCTTGGACCTGGGATTTTACGAGCAGTACTTC. Its protein is CASSLDLGFYEQYF.

This sequence joins TRBV18 and TRBJ2-3; 10 bases match TRBD1. The V gene end was trimmed by 3 bases and the J gene end by 5 bases; junction bases not matched to a gene: 8. The CDR3 consists of 16 residues. Germline V gives CDR1 KGHSH, CDR2 LQKENI. CDR3 sequence reads: CASSPIRQGARDTQYF. CDR3 coding DNA: TGTGCCAGCTCACCGATCCGACAGGGGGCGAGAGATACGCAGTATTTT.

In the case of this clone: Other DNA sequences in the sample encode the same CDR3. The gene calls are TRBV24-1 and TRBJ2-5; D uncertain. Germline CDR1 KGHDR, CDR2 SFDVKD. The CDR3 sequence is 11 residues long. V was clipped by 5 bases and J by 4 bases, with 4 bases between them. The CDR3 loop is CATSVGETQYF. Here the CDR3 DNA reads TGTGCCACCAGTGTGGGAGAGACCCAGTACTTC.

The chain carries TRBV18 and TRBJ2-6, with D unclear. This CDR3 comprises 18 residues. V lost 1 base to trimming and J lost 2 bases, with 15 bases between them. Germline V gene data show CDR1 as KGHSH and CDR2 as LQKENI. The CDR3 DNA is TGTGCCAGCTCACCACAGAACAGCCCCCTAACTGGGGCCAACGTCCTGACTTTC. Encoded protein: CASSPQNSPLTGANVLTF.

The chain has TRBV28 and TRBJ1-1; D is perhaps TRBD1 (6 bases). The CDR3 runs to 12 residues. Trimming pared 2 bases from V and 5 bases from J, leaving 6 bases between. Germline CDR1 MDHEN, CDR2 SYDVKM. CDR3 in DNA: TGTGCCAGCAGTTTAAGGGGGACTGAAGCTTTCTTT. It yields the protein CASSLRGTEAFF.

The chain is built from TRBV14 and TRBJ1-1, with 8 bases aligning to TRBD1. Germline V gives CDR1 SGHDN, CDR2 FVKESK. V lost 0 bases to trimming and J lost 5 bases; unmatched junction nucleotides: 5. The CDR3 spans 15 residues. CDR3 in amino acids: CASSQDPDRGTEAFF. The CDR3 nucleotides read TGTGCCAGCAGCCAAGATCCAGACAGGGGAACTGAAGCTTTCTTT.

The V gene is TRBV2, the J gene TRBJ1-4, with 7 positions matching TRBD1. Trimming took 6 bases from V and 7 from J; bases not matched to a gene: 5. The CDR3 length is 13 residues. Germline V gene data show CDR1 as SNHLY and CDR2 as FYNNEI. The DNA of the CDR3 is TGTGCCAGCAGCCAGGGGGGGGGTGAAAAACTGTTTTTT. Amino acids: CASSQGGGEKLFF.